The rows below give T cell receptor beta chains drawn from one sample of a study of CD8+ T cells in alopecia areata. The data were produced by immunoSEQ multiplex PCR, yet TCRdb's version contains in-frame clones alone and is incomplete. The table shows around 150,000 clones, with around 82% occurring only once. This sample comprised CD8+ T cells sorted from blood, obtained at week 4, from a patient treated with tofacitinib. These TCRs come from a human donor with alopecia areata. CDR3s include the opening cysteine and the closing phenylalanine or tryptophan. The D gene is left open where the match is weak. Expanded clones are given a class, and other clones once, few, many or no size at all.

-	TRBV29-1	TRBJ2-1	few	CSVERGPTYGEQFF	TGCAGCGTTGAACGGGGCCCGACCTACGGTGAGCAGTTCTTC
-	TRBV13	TRBJ2-1	once	CASSPTLNSYNEQFF	TGTGCCAGCAGCCCGACCCTTAACAGCTACAATGAGCAGTTCTTC
-	TRBV7-2	TRBJ2-7	-	CASSLVGGGDEQYF	TGTGCCAGCAGCTTAGTCGGCGGGGGCGACGAGCAGTACTTC
-	TRBV9	TRBJ2-7	-	CASSPRDGYEQYF	TGTGCCAGCAGCCCCCGGGACGGCTACGAGCAGTACTTC
-	TRBV30	TRBJ2-3	-	CAWVAESTDTQYF	TGTGCCTGGGTAGCGGAGAGCACAGATACGCAGTATTTT
-	TRBV2	TRBJ2-4	few	CASTREHPDF	TGTGCCAGCACGAGGGAGCACCCAGACTTC
TRBD1	TRBV7-6	TRBJ1-2	once	CASTDDRGWDGYTF	TGTGCCAGCACCGACGACAGGGGGTGGGATGGCTACACCTTC
-	TRBV7-9	TRBJ2-4	-	CASSLLGGGPQNIQYF	TGTGCCAGCAGCTTACTCGGTGGGGGCCCCCAAAACATTCAGTACTTC
TRBD2	TRBV29-1	TRBJ2-7	-	CSVEGSSGGAIYEQYF	TGCAGCGTTGAAGGGTCTAGCGGGGGGGCCATCTACGAGCAGTACTTC
-	TRBV7-9	TRBJ2-7	-	CASSPSTETYEQYF	TGTGCCAGCAGCCCCTCGACTGAGACCTACGAGCAGTACTTC
-	TRBV7-2	TRBJ2-7	-	CASSLYHNVVEQYF	TGTGCCAGCAGTCTTTACCATAACGTAGTAGAGCAGTACTTC
-	TRBV5-1	TRBJ1-1	-	CASSLVQGNTEAFF	TGCGCCAGCAGCTTGGTACAGGGGAACACTGAAGCTTTCTTT
-	TRBV4-1	TRBJ2-1	-	CASSQVRGNEQFF	TGCGCCAGCAGCCAGGTACGGGGGAATGAGCAGTTCTTC
-	TRBV7-9	TRBJ2-3	-	CASSLGPGPNTDTQYF	TGTGCCAGCAGCTTAGGCCCGGGGCCCAACACAGATACGCAGTATTTT
-	TRBV7-2	TRBJ2-2	-	CASSFARSTGELFF	TGTGCCAGCAGCTTTGCAAGGAGCACCGGGGAGCTGTTTTTT
-	TRBV9	TRBJ2-5	-	CASSVGDSETQYF	TGTGCCAGCAGCGTGGGGGACTCAGAGACCCAGTACTTC
-	TRBV5-6	TRBJ2-1	-	CASGPIREQFF	TGTGCCAGCGGCCCGATCCGGGAGCAGTTCTTC
-	TRBV5-1	TRBJ1-1	-	CASSLRTRGRVNTEAFF	TGCGCCAGCAGCTTGAGAACGCGGGGCAGGGTGAACACTGAAGCTTTCTTT
-	TRBV27	TRBJ2-1	-	CASSLSQYNEQFF	TGTGCCAGCAGTTTATCACAGTACAATGAGCAGTTCTTC
-	TRBV7-6	TRBJ2-7	-	CASSLTVDPSYEQYF	TGTGCCAGCAGCTTAACGGTGGACCCCTCCTACGAGCAGTACTTC
-	TRBV6-5	TRBJ1-6	once	CASSYNKNSPLHF	TGTGCCAGCAGTTACAATAAGAATTCACCCCTCCACTTT
TRBD2	TRBV14	TRBJ2-1	few	CASSHASGSSYNEQFF	TGTGCCAGCAGCCATGCTAGCGGGAGCTCCTACAATGAGCAGTTCTTC
-	TRBV6-6	TRBJ1-1	-	CASSYSIRGNTEAFF	TGTGCCAGCAGTTACTCGATTCGGGGGAACACTGAAGCTTTCTTT
TRBD1	TRBV7-8	TRBJ1-2	-	CASSLRTGGEDYGYTF	TGTGCCAGCAGCCTACGGACAGGGGGCGAGGACTATGGCTACACCTTC
TRBD2	TRBV15	TRBJ2-3	-	CATTPAAGGRVTQYF	TGTGCCACCACTCCAGCAGCGGGGGGGCGTGTTACGCAGTATTTT
-	TRBV30	TRBJ2-3	-	CAWSSEHTDTQYF	TGTGCCTGGAGTTCAGAACACACAGATACGCAGTATTTT
-	TRBV30	TRBJ1-3	once	CAWSGNTIYF	TGTGCCTGGAGTGGCAACACCATATATTTT
TRBD1	TRBV28	TRBJ2-4	-	CATQTIVTRDSDRGNIQYF	TGTGCCACACAGACCATCGTGACCCGGGACAGCGACAGGGGAAACATTCAGTACTTC
-	TRBV4-3	TRBJ2-7	-	CASSQESRGPYEQYF	TGCGCCAGCAGCCAAGAGTCGCGAGGCCCCTACGAGCAGTACTTC
TRBD2	TRBV27	TRBJ2-7	-	CASSAGAYEQYF	TGTGCCAGCAGCGCGGGGGCCTACGAGCAGTACTTC
TRBD1	TRBV6-5	TRBJ2-1	-	CASSNRRTGGLKFF	TGTGCCAGCAGTAACCGGAGGACAGGGGGCTTAAAGTTCTTC
TRBD1	TRBV29-1	TRBJ2-5	once	CSVSGTGEGETQYF	TGCAGCGTTTCCGGGACAGGGGAAGGAGAGACCCAGTACTTC
-	TRBV4-1	TRBJ1-5	few	CASSPDTLRNQPQHF	TGCGCCAGCAGCCCGGACACCCTCCGCAATCAGCCCCAGCATTTT
TRBD1	TRBV4-2	TRBJ2-7	once	CASSQGQSSYEQYF	TGTGCCAGCAGCCAGGGACAGAGCTCCTACGAGCAGTACTTC
-	TRBV7-9	TRBJ2-7	-	CASSQGIGGEQYF	TGTGCCAGCAGCCAGGGGATCGGGGGCGAGCAGTACTTC
-	TRBV7-6	TRBJ2-4	-	CASSLGEGENIQYF	TGTGCCAGCAGTCTAGGGGAGGGGGAAAACATTCAGTACTTC
-	TRBV4-3	TRBJ2-7	-	CASSQDLRRGDSEQYF	TGCGCCAGCAGCCAAGATCTTCGGCGGGGGGACAGCGAGCAGTACTTC
-	TRBV13	TRBJ2-7	-	CASSPMRTVRSSYEQYF	TGTGCCAGCAGCCCCATGAGGACAGTGAGGAGCTCCTACGAGCAGTACTTC
-	TRBV7-9	TRBJ2-2	-	CASSSTMGHGELFF	TGTGCCAGCAGCTCTACCATGGGGCACGGGGAGCTGTTTTTT
TRBD1	TRBV5-1	TRBJ2-2	-	CASSPLGQGAVNGELFF	TGCGCCAGCAGTCCTCTGGGACAGGGGGCAGTGAACGGGGAGCTGTTTTTT
TRBD2	TRBV6-4	TRBJ2-2	-	CASRTATTSGFTGELFF	TGTGCCAGCCGGACCGCCACGACTAGCGGGTTCACCGGGGAGCTGTTTTTT
TRBD2	TRBV4-1	TRBJ2-1	-	CASSQDPASGGNYEQFF	TGCGCCAGCAGCCAAGATCCGGCTAGCGGGGGGAATTATGAGCAGTTCTTC
-	TRBV27	TRBJ1-5	-	CASSLRGQTLLEPQHF	TGTGCCAGCAGTTTAAGGGGCCAAACTTTACTAGAGCCCCAGCATTTT
TRBD2	TRBV7-9	TRBJ2-1	-	CASSVGGLAYNEQFF	TGTGCCAGCAGCGTAGGAGGACTAGCTTACAATGAGCAGTTCTTC
TRBD1	TRBV7-9	TRBJ2-1	few	CASSPPDRGTYNEQFF	TGTGCCAGCAGCCCTCCGGACAGGGGAACCTACAATGAGCAGTTCTTC